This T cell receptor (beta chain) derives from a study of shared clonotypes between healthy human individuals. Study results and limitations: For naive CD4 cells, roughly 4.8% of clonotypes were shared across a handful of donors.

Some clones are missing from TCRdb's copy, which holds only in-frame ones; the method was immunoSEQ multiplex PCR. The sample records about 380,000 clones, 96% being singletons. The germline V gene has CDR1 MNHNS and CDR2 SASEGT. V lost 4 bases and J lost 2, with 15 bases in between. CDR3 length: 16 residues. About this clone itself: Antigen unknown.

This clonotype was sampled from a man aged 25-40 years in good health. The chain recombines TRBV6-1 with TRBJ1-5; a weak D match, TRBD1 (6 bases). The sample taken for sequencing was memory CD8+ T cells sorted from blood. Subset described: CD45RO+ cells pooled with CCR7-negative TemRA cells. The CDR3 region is CASSAIRGSRNQPQHF. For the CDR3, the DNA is TGTGCCAGCAGTGCCATAAGGGGGTCGCGCAATCAGCCCCAGCATTTT.